The rows below give T cell receptor beta chains drawn from one sample of a study of T-cell reconstitution after alpha-beta-depleted transplantation in children. TCRdb ran MiXCR on the PCR reads and lists one entry per CDR3 protein. This table holds just under 550,000 distinct CDR3 sequences, about 18% found once. The source material was PBMCs from the stem cell graft donor, sampled from the stem cell graft. Receptor source: a human donor who donated a stem cell graft to a child with acute lymphoblastic leukemia. Each CDR3 is given with its conserved first and last residue. A D gene is named only where the DNA matches it firmly. Clone size appears in some rows only: once, few, many, or a class for an expanded clone.

abundance: few; v_gene: TRBV10-3; d_gene: TRBD2; j_gene: TRBJ2-1; CDR3nt: TGTGCCATCAGTGATCCCAGCGGGAGCGATGAGCAGTTCTTC; CDR3aa: CAISDPSGSDEQFF
abundance: .; v_gene: TRBV25-1; d_gene: TRBD1; j_gene: TRBJ1-1; CDR3nt: TGTGCCAGCAGTCCCAGGACAGGGGGTCGGGCTGAAGCTTTCTTT; CDR3aa: CASSPRTGGRAEAFF
abundance: once; v_gene: TRBV9; d_gene: TRBD1; j_gene: TRBJ2-1; CDR3nt: TGTGCCAGCAGCGTGACCGGGACAGATTCCTACAATGAGCAGTTCTTC; CDR3aa: CASSVTGTDSYNEQFF
abundance: few; v_gene: TRBV29-1; d_gene: TRBD1; j_gene: TRBJ1-2; CDR3nt: TGCAGCGTTGACCTCCGGGACAGGACGGGCTACACCTTC; CDR3aa: CSVDLRDRTGYTF
abundance: few; v_gene: TRBV18; d_gene: TRBD1; j_gene: TRBJ1-1; CDR3nt: TGTGCCAGCTCACGGGGACAGGGGTCGAACACTGAAGCTTTCTTT; CDR3aa: CASSRGQGSNTEAFF
abundance: .; v_gene: TRBV7-1; d_gene: TRBD2; j_gene: TRBJ2-2; CDR3nt: TGTGCCAGCAGTATCAGCGGGAGGGGGCCCGGGGAGCTGTTTTTT; CDR3aa: CASSISGRGPGELFF
abundance: few; v_gene: TRBV27; d_gene: .; j_gene: TRBJ2-5; CDR3nt: TGTGCCAGCACGGCCCTGTATAGGGGGACACAAGAGACCCAGTACTTC; CDR3aa: CASTALYRGTQETQYF
abundance: few; v_gene: TRBV5-1; d_gene: .; j_gene: TRBJ1-5; CDR3nt: TGCGCCAGCAGCTTGGGCTCGGGCCGGGAGCCCCAGCATTTT; CDR3aa: CASSLGSGREPQHF
abundance: .; v_gene: TRBV14; d_gene: .; j_gene: TRBJ2-3; CDR3nt: TGTGCCAGCAGCCAAGTAGGCAGGGCCACAGATACGCAGTATTTT; CDR3aa: CASSQVGRATDTQYF
abundance: .; v_gene: TRBV29-1; d_gene: .; j_gene: TRBJ2-1; CDR3nt: TGCAGCGTTGGCGATAGTAGGACAGCCTACAATGAGCAGTTCTTC; CDR3aa: CSVGDSRTAYNEQFF
abundance: .; v_gene: TRBV7-8; d_gene: TRBD2; j_gene: TRBJ2-7; CDR3nt: TGTGCCAGCAGCCCTTTAGCGGGTACTAACTACGAGCAGTACTTC; CDR3aa: CASSPLAGTNYEQYF
abundance: .; v_gene: TRBV29-1; d_gene: .; j_gene: TRBJ1-2; CDR3nt: TGCAGCGTGACCAGGGGCCTTAACTATGGCTACACCTTC; CDR3aa: CSVTRGLNYGYTF
abundance: few; v_gene: TRBV11-1; d_gene: TRBD1; j_gene: TRBJ1-1; CDR3nt: TGTGCCAGCAGCTTAGCTACCCGACAGGGCCCGGAAAACACTGAAGCTTTCTTT; CDR3aa: CASSLATRQGPENTEAFF
abundance: .; v_gene: TRBV27; d_gene: TRBD2; j_gene: TRBJ2-7; CDR3nt: TGTGCCACCGGACTAGCGGGAGAACTATTCAACGAGCAGTACTTC; CDR3aa: CATGLAGELFNEQYF
abundance: .; v_gene: TRBV4-1; d_gene: .; j_gene: TRBJ2-1; CDR3nt: TGCGCCAGCAGCCCGCGTTTGAGCAATGAGCAGTTCTTC; CDR3aa: CASSPRLSNEQFF
abundance: .; v_gene: TRBV27; d_gene: .; j_gene: TRBJ2-1; CDR3nt: TGTGCCAGCAGTTTAGGCCGCGGGACGTACTACTACAATGAGCAGTTCTTC; CDR3aa: CASSLGRGTYYYNEQFF
abundance: .; v_gene: TRBV9; d_gene: .; j_gene: TRBJ1-1; CDR3nt: TGTGCCAGCACCTTAGGGGGGGCCATGAACACTGAAGCTTTCTTT; CDR3aa: CASTLGGAMNTEAFF
abundance: few; v_gene: TRBV30; d_gene: .; j_gene: TRBJ1-1; CDR3nt: TGTGCCTGGAGTCCCGACAAATGGAACACTGAAGCTTTCTTT; CDR3aa: CAWSPDKWNTEAFF
abundance: .; v_gene: TRBV27; d_gene: TRBD2; j_gene: TRBJ2-1; CDR3nt: TGTGCCAGCAGTTTAACGGGGACTAGCGCACCCGATGAGCAGTTCTTC; CDR3aa: CASSLTGTSAPDEQFF
abundance: .; v_gene: TRBV4-1; d_gene: .; j_gene: TRBJ2-1; CDR3nt: TGCGCCAGCAGCCATGTCGGACTTAATGAGCAGTTCTTC; CDR3aa: CASSHVGLNEQFF
abundance: few; v_gene: TRBV4-1; d_gene: .; j_gene: TRBJ1-2; CDR3nt: TGCGCCAGCAGCCCGCGGGAAGACTATGGCTACACCTTC; CDR3aa: CASSPREDYGYTF
abundance: .; v_gene: TRBV6-2/TRBV6-3; d_gene: TRBD2; j_gene: TRBJ2-1; CDR3nt: TGTGCCAGCAGTTTCTCCCGGACTAGCGGGAGTGGTCCCAGCTCCTACAATGAGCAGTTCTTC; CDR3aa: CASSFSRTSGSGPSSYNEQFF
abundance: few; v_gene: TRBV29-1; d_gene: .; j_gene: TRBJ2-3; CDR3nt: TGCAGCGTTGATCCTTTAAGCACAGATACGCAGTATTTT; CDR3aa: CSVDPLSTDTQYF
abundance: few; v_gene: TRBV2; d_gene: TRBD2; j_gene: TRBJ2-1; CDR3nt: TGTGCCAGCAGCGACGTACTAGCGGGGGGAGATAATGAGCAGTTCTTC; CDR3aa: CASSDVLAGGDNEQFF